The following is a T cell receptor (beta chain) sequence with its context. The germline gives CDR1 KGHSH, CDR2 LQKENI. V trimming: 3 bases; J trimming: 4 bases; junction bases outside the gene matches: 9. This CDR3 region has 16 residues. This entry belongs to a study of CD8 T cells in Susac syndrome. The RNA input was about 0.45 to 1 ug, and it was reverse transcribed with random hexamers. A multiplex approach, immunoSEQ multiplex PCR, amplified TCR beta CDR3 across 54 Vbeta and 13 Jbeta. TCRdb analysed the immunoSEQ multiplex PCR reads with MiXCR anew, one entry per CDR3 protein. The sample includes some 120,000 distinct CDR3 sequences, roughly 94% of them seen just once.

This TCR came from a human donor with multiple sclerosis. The V gene is TRBV18, the J gene TRBJ1-1, with TRBD1 identical over 9 bases. The material sequenced was CD4+ T cells from PBMCs. Here the CDR3 DNA reads TGTGCCAGCTCACCTAGAATACAGGGGGCTGGCACTGAAGCTTTCTTT. Its translation: CASSPRIQGAGTEAFF.